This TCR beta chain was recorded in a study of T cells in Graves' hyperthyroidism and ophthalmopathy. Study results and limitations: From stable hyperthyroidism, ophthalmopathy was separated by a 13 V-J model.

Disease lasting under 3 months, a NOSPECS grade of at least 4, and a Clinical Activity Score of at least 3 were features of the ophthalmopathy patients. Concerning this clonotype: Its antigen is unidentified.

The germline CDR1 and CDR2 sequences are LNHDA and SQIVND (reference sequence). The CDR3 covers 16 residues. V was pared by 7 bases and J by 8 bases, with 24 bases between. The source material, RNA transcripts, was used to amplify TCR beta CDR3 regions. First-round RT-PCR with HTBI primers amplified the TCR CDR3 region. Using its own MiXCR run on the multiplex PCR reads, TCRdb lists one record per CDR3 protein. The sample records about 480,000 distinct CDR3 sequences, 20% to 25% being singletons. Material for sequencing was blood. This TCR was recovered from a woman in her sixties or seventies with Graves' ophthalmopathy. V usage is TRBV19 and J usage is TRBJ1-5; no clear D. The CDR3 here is CASTTTQVGRMKPQHF. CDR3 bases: TGTGCCAGTACCACAACTCAAGTAGGGCGAATGAAGCCCCAGCATTTT.